This is a list of T cell receptor beta chains from one sample in a study of shared clonotypes between healthy human individuals. This table comes from immunoSEQ multiplex PCR, and its TCRdb copy is limited to in-frame clones, with some not included. The table includes around 500,000 clones, 76% detected once. Sequencing used PBMCs. The receptors come from a woman aged 40 to 49 in good health. Some clones in this sample may be carry-over from other donors' samples. Both conserved end residues are part of each CDR3. The D gene is left open where the match is weak. Clone size, where shown, is once, few, many, or a class for clones that have expanded.

D gene: -; J gene: TRBJ2-1; clone size: -; V gene: TRBV6-6; CDR3 DNA: TGTGCCAGCAGTTACTCGAGGCGGGCGATTGAGCAGTTCTTC; CDR3 protein: CASSYSRRAIEQFF
D gene: -; J gene: TRBJ2-1; clone size: -; V gene: TRBV7-9; CDR3 DNA: TGTGCCAGCAGCTACGACAATGAGCAGTTCTTC; CDR3 protein: CASSYDNEQFF
D gene: TRBD2; J gene: TRBJ2-5; clone size: -; V gene: TRBV30; CDR3 DNA: TGTGCCTGGAGTCCGGGACTAGCGGGCCCGAAATCCAACTTC; CDR3 protein: CAWSPGLAGPKSNF
D gene: TRBD1; J gene: TRBJ2-7; clone size: -; V gene: TRBV9; CDR3 DNA: TGTGCCAGCAGCGTACCCGATCAGGGACAGGGTGCGAACGAGCAGTACTTC; CDR3 protein: CASSVPDQGQGANEQYF
D gene: -; J gene: TRBJ2-7; clone size: -; V gene: TRBV27; CDR3 DNA: TGTGCCAGCAGTTTGATTGATGGGTCCTACGAGCAGTACTTC; CDR3 protein: CASSLIDGSYEQYF
D gene: TRBD1; J gene: TRBJ1-2; clone size: -; V gene: TRBV2; CDR3 DNA: TGTGCCAGCAGGCCCCGAGGGGACAGGAGCTATGGCTACACCTTC; CDR3 protein: CASRPRGDRSYGYTF
D gene: -; J gene: TRBJ2-7; clone size: -; V gene: TRBV28; CDR3 DNA: TGTGCCAGCGTCGACCGGGAGAGGACCTACGAGCAGTACTTC; CDR3 protein: CASVDRERTYEQYF
D gene: TRBD2; J gene: TRBJ2-1; clone size: -; V gene: TRBV4-2; CDR3 DNA: TGTGCCAGCAGCCAAACTGGACTAGCGGGCTACAATGAGCAGTTCTTC; CDR3 protein: CASSQTGLAGYNEQFF
D gene: -; J gene: TRBJ2-2; clone size: -; V gene: TRBV7-9; CDR3 DNA: TGTGCCAGCAGCTTAGGACCGGACGGGGAGCTGTTTTTT; CDR3 protein: CASSLGPDGELFF
D gene: -; J gene: TRBJ2-3; clone size: -; V gene: TRBV9; CDR3 DNA: TGTGCCAGCAGCAAGTCCGGGGGAAGGACAGATACGCAGTATTTT; CDR3 protein: CASSKSGGRTDTQYF
D gene: -; J gene: TRBJ2-3; clone size: -; V gene: TRBV7-9; CDR3 DNA: TGTGCCAGCAGCCACTCCCCCATGTTAGATACGCAGTATTTT; CDR3 protein: CASSHSPMLDTQYF
D gene: TRBD2; J gene: TRBJ2-5; clone size: -; V gene: TRBV29-1; CDR3 DNA: TGCAGCGTTGAAGGGGCTAGCGGGAGAGAGACCCAGTACTTC; CDR3 protein: CSVEGASGRETQYF
D gene: TRBD1; J gene: TRBJ1-2; clone size: -; V gene: TRBV28; CDR3 DNA: TGTGCCAGCAGTTCCTCCGGGACAGGGGCTAACTATGGCTACACCTTC; CDR3 protein: CASSSSGTGANYGYTF
D gene: -; J gene: TRBJ1-5; clone size: many; V gene: TRBV27; CDR3 DNA: TGTGCCAGCAGTTTAAATGGAGGGGGTCAGCCCCAGCATTTT; CDR3 protein: CASSLNGGGQPQHF
D gene: -; J gene: TRBJ2-3; clone size: -; V gene: TRBV4-1; CDR3 DNA: TGCGCCAGCAGCCAAGACGCAGGGGGCACAGATACGCAGTATTTT; CDR3 protein: CASSQDAGGTDTQYF
D gene: -; J gene: TRBJ1-2; clone size: -; V gene: TRBV27; CDR3 DNA: TGTGCCAGCAAAGAGGCGGTTGGCTACACCTTC; CDR3 protein: CASKEAVGYTF
D gene: -; J gene: TRBJ2-1; clone size: -; V gene: TRBV2; CDR3 DNA: TGTGCCAGCGAGCAAGAGGGCGATGAGCAGTTCTTC; CDR3 protein: CASEQEGDEQFF
D gene: -; J gene: TRBJ1-1; clone size: -; V gene: TRBV5-1; CDR3 DNA: TGCGCCAGCAGCTTGGCCCCTATCATAAACACTGAAGCTTTCTTT; CDR3 protein: CASSLAPIINTEAFF
D gene: -; J gene: TRBJ2-6; clone size: few; V gene: TRBV4-1; CDR3 DNA: TGCGCCAGCAGCCAAGACCCAGGTGGTCCTGGGGCCAACGTCCTGACTTTC; CDR3 protein: CASSQDPGGPGANVLTF
D gene: -; J gene: TRBJ1-2; clone size: -; V gene: TRBV18; CDR3 DNA: TGTGCCAGCTCATCCCCGACAGCGAACTATGGCTACACCTTC; CDR3 protein: CASSSPTANYGYTF
D gene: TRBD1; J gene: TRBJ1-6; clone size: -; V gene: TRBV7-9; CDR3 DNA: TGTGCCAGCAGCTTATCGTTAGGACAGGAAAATTCACCCCTCCACTTT; CDR3 protein: CASSLSLGQENSPLHF
D gene: -; J gene: TRBJ2-5; clone size: many; V gene: TRBV25-1; CDR3 DNA: TGTGCCAGCAGTACCGTCGGGGAGACCCAGTACTTC; CDR3 protein: CASSTVGETQYF
D gene: TRBD2; J gene: TRBJ2-3; clone size: few; V gene: TRBV2; CDR3 DNA: TGTGCCAGCAGTGGAGGGAGACTAGCGGGAGGGCCGGGCACAGATACGCAGTATTTT; CDR3 protein: CASSGGRLAGGPGTDTQYF
D gene: -; J gene: TRBJ2-1; clone size: -; V gene: TRBV9; CDR3 DNA: TGTGCCAGCAGCGTAGAGGACGGGAGCTCCTACAATGAGCAGTTCTTC; CDR3 protein: CASSVEDGSSYNEQFF
D gene: TRBD1; J gene: TRBJ1-2; clone size: -; V gene: TRBV18; CDR3 DNA: TGTGCCAGCTCACTCGGACAGGGGCGAGGCTACACCTTC; CDR3 protein: CASSLGQGRGYTF
D gene: -; J gene: TRBJ1-3; clone size: -; V gene: TRBV7-2; CDR3 DNA: TGTGCCAGCAGCCTTAATCCTTCAGGGAGTGGAAACACCATATATTTT; CDR3 protein: CASSLNPSGSGNTIYF
D gene: -; J gene: TRBJ2-1; clone size: -; V gene: TRBV30; CDR3 DNA: TGTGCCTGGAGTCCCGGGACAAATGAGCAGTTCTTC; CDR3 protein: CAWSPGTNEQFF
D gene: -; J gene: TRBJ2-7; clone size: -; V gene: TRBV7-9; CDR3 DNA: TGTGCCAGCAGCTTGCTCGGCCTGGAGCAGTACTTC; CDR3 protein: CASSLLGLEQYF
D gene: -; J gene: TRBJ2-3; clone size: -; V gene: TRBV7-8; CDR3 DNA: TGTGCCAGCAGCTCCAGGGTGCGGCCAGATACGCAGTATTTT; CDR3 protein: CASSSRVRPDTQYF
D gene: TRBD2; J gene: TRBJ2-5; clone size: -; V gene: TRBV7-2; CDR3 DNA: TGTGCCAGCAGCCCCGGGGGGTGGCAAGAGACCCAGTACTTC; CDR3 protein: CASSPGGWQETQYF
D gene: -; J gene: TRBJ1-3; clone size: few; V gene: TRBV7-9; CDR3 DNA: TGTGCCAGCAGCTTAACCGGAAACACCATATATTTT; CDR3 protein: CASSLTGNTIYF
D gene: -; J gene: TRBJ1-2; clone size: few; V gene: TRBV30; CDR3 DNA: TGTGCCTGGTGGAGGGTTGGCTACACCTTC; CDR3 protein: CAWWRVGYTF
D gene: -; J gene: TRBJ2-2; clone size: -; V gene: TRBV18; CDR3 DNA: TGTGCCAGCTCACCATCGGCTAGAGCGAACACCGGGGAGCTGTTTTTT; CDR3 protein: CASSPSARANTGELFF
D gene: -; J gene: TRBJ2-1; clone size: few; V gene: TRBV5-1; CDR3 DNA: TGCGCCAGCAGCTTGGATTACAATGAGCAGTTCTTC; CDR3 protein: CASSLDYNEQFF
D gene: -; J gene: TRBJ1-4; clone size: -; V gene: TRBV7-8; CDR3 DNA: TGTGCCAGCAGCTTAGAAGGGCTCGCAACTAATGAAAAACTGTTTTTT; CDR3 protein: CASSLEGLATNEKLFF
D gene: -; J gene: TRBJ2-1; clone size: -; V gene: TRBV6-5; CDR3 DNA: TGTGCCAGCAGTTACGACAGGTTATACAATGAGCAGTTCTTC; CDR3 protein: CASSYDRLYNEQFF
D gene: TRBD2; J gene: TRBJ2-1; clone size: -; V gene: TRBV7-2; CDR3 DNA: TGTGCCAGCAGCTTCCCGGGACTAGCGGGAGGGGGGTATGAGCAGTTCTTC; CDR3 protein: CASSFPGLAGGGYEQFF
D gene: -; J gene: TRBJ1-4; clone size: -; V gene: TRBV5-4; CDR3 DNA: TGTGCCAGCAGCTTCGGGCAGGGTCATGAAAAACTGTTTTTT; CDR3 protein: CASSFGQGHEKLFF
D gene: -; J gene: TRBJ1-4; clone size: -; V gene: TRBV21-1; CDR3 DNA: TGTGCCAGCCACTCGAGGGGGGCTAATGAAAAACTGTTTTTT; CDR3 protein: CASHSRGANEKLFF
D gene: -; J gene: TRBJ1-1; clone size: -; V gene: TRBV28; CDR3 DNA: TGTGCCAGCATCCATCCGAGGGGTAACACTGAAGCTTTCTTT; CDR3 protein: CASIHPRGNTEAFF
D gene: -; J gene: TRBJ2-7; clone size: few; V gene: TRBV5-1; CDR3 DNA: TGCGCCAGCAGCTTGGCGGGTTCCTACGAGCAGTACTTC; CDR3 protein: CASSLAGSYEQYF
D gene: -; J gene: TRBJ2-7; clone size: -; V gene: TRBV7-2; CDR3 DNA: TGTGCCAGCAGCTTCTCCCGCGGGGTACCCTACGAGCAGTACTTC; CDR3 protein: CASSFSRGVPYEQYF
D gene: TRBD1; J gene: TRBJ1-3; clone size: once; V gene: TRBV5-4; CDR3 DNA: TGTGCCAGCAGTACCGACAGGGGGCCTGGAAACACCATATATTTT; CDR3 protein: CASSTDRGPGNTIYF
D gene: -; J gene: TRBJ2-5; clone size: -; V gene: TRBV5-1; CDR3 DNA: TGCGCCAGCAGCTTGTCTCCTACGGGATCCGTCAGGGAGACCCAGTACTTC; CDR3 protein: CASSLSPTGSVRETQYF
D gene: TRBD2; J gene: TRBJ2-7; clone size: -; V gene: TRBV11-2; CDR3 DNA: TGTGCCAGCAGCTTGGGGGGAGGGCTCTACGAGCAGTACTTC; CDR3 protein: CASSLGGGLYEQYF
D gene: -; J gene: TRBJ2-7; clone size: -; V gene: TRBV7-2; CDR3 DNA: TGTGCCAGCAGCTTAGCGTTCTACGAGCAGTACTTC; CDR3 protein: CASSLAFYEQYF
D gene: TRBD1; J gene: TRBJ2-1; clone size: once; V gene: TRBV7-8; CDR3 DNA: TGTGCCAGCAGCTTACTCGGACAGGGGGCTTACAATGAGCAGTTCTTC; CDR3 protein: CASSLLGQGAYNEQFF
D gene: -; J gene: TRBJ1-2; clone size: few; V gene: TRBV10-2; CDR3 DNA: TGCGCCAGCAGTGAGTCAGGGGGCTACACCTTC; CDR3 protein: CASSESGGYTF
D gene: -; J gene: TRBJ1-1; clone size: few; V gene: TRBV2; CDR3 DNA: TGTGCCAGCAGTGTAGGGGACCGGGGAAGCACTGAAGCTTTCTTT; CDR3 protein: CASSVGDRGSTEAFF
D gene: -; J gene: TRBJ2-7; clone size: -; V gene: TRBV5-1; CDR3 DNA: TGCGCCAGCAGCGTCCTCTCAAGCTCCTACGAGCAGTACTTC; CDR3 protein: CASSVLSSSYEQYF